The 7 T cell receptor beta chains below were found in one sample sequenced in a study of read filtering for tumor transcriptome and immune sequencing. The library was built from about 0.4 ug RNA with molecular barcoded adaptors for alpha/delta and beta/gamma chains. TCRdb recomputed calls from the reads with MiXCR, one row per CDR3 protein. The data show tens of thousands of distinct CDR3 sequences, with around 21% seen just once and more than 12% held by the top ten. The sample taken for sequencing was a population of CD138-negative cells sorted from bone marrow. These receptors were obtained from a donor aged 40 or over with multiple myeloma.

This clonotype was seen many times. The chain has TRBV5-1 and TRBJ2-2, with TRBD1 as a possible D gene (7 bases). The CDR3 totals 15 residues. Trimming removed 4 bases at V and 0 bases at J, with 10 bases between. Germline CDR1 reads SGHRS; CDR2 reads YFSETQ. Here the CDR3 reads CASSGGTANTGELFF. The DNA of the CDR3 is TGCGCCAGCAGCGGAGGGACAGCGAACACCGGGGAGCTGTTTTTT.

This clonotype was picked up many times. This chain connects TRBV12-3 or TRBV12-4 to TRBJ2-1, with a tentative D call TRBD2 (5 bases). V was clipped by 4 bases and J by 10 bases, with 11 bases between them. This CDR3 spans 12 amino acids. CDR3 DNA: TGTGCCAGCAGTTCAAACCAGCGGGAGCAGTTCTTC. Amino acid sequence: CASSSNQREQFF.

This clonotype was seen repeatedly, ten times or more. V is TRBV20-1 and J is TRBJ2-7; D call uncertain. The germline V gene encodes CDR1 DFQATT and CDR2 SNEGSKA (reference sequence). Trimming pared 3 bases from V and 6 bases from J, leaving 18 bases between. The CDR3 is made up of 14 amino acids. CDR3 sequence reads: CSARPPGQMGEQYF. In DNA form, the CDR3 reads TGCAGTGCTAGGCCCCCGGGCCAAATGGGCGAGCAGTACTTC.

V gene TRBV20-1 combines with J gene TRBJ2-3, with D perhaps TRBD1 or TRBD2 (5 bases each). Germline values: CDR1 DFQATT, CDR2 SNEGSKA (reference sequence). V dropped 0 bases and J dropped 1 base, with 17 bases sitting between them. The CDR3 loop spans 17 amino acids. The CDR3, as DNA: TGCAGTGCTAGAGATGGCGGGCGGACACTGGGCACAGATACGCAGTATTTT. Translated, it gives CSARDGGRTLGTDTQYF.

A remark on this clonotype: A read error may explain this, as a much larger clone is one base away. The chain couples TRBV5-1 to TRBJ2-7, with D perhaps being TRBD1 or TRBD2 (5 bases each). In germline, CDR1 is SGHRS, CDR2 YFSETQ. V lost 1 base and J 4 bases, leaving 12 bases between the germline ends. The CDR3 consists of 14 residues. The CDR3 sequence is CASSLMGRGYEQYF. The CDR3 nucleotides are TGCGCCAGCAGCTTGATGGGACGGGGATACGAGCAGTACTTC.

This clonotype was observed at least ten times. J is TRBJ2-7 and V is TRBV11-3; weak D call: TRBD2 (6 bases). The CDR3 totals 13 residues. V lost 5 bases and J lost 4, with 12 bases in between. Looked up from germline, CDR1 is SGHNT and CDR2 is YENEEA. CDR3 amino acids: CASSQYGGYEQYF. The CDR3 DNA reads TGTGCCAGCAGCCAATACGGGGGATACGAGCAGTACTTC.

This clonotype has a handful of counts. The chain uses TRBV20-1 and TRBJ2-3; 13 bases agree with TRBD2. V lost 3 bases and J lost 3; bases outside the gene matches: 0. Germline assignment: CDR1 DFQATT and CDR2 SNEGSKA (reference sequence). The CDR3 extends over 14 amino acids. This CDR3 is CSARTSGGTDTQYF. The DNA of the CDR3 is TGCAGTGCTAGGACTAGCGGGGGGACAGATACGCAGTATTTT.